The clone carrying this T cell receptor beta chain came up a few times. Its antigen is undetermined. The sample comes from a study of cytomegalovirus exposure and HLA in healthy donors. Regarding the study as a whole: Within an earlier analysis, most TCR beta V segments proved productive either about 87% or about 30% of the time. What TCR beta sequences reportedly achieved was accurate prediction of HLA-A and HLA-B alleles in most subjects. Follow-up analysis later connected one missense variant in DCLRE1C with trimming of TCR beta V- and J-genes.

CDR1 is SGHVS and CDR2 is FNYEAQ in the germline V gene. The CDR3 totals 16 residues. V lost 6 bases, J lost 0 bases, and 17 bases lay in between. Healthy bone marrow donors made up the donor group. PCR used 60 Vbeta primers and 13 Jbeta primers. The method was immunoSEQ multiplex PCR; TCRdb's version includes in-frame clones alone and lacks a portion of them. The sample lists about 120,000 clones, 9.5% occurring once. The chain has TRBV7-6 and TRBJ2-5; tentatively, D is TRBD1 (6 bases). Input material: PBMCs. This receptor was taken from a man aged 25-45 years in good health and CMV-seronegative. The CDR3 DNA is TGTGCCAGCAGTTCTCCGGGACACCGTTACCAAGAGACCCAGTACTTC. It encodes CASSSPGHRYQETQYF.